Given below is one T cell receptor (beta chain) in context. Its cognate antigen has yet to be identified. Nothing much larger sits one base from this clone, and base qualities are not available. The source of the sample is a study of blood T cell repertoires in COVID-19 (TCRdb year 2020). A note on the overall study: Samples from collaborators originated in the United States, Italy and Spain and spanned both the acute and convalescent phases of COVID-19. The material from the prospective study consisted of cDNA or gDNA derived from T cells, B-cell-depleted T cells, or PBMCs. Deeply sampled blood TCRbeta repertoires from subjects exposed to, actively infected with, or recovered from COVID-19 were included in the dataset. The repertoires were released in a freely available public database meant as a resource for research on the immune response to SARS-CoV-2. Samples came from the ongoing ImmuneRACE study (first 160 participants) plus 1,254 subjects from 6 global collaborators. Nearly every sample came with metadata listing a de-identified subject ID, COVID-19 status, age in years and sex. Where HLA class I and class II types were available, the types were taken from metadata supplied by the sample provider, not from assay-based typing.

The collaborating institutions used their own protocols to collect whole blood in K2EDTA tubes. For TCRbeta analysis, collaborators shipped samples as frozen whole blood, isolated PBMCs, or DNA extracted from either of those sample types. The immunoSEQ Assay, a bias-controlled multiplex PCR, was used to amplify TCRbeta CDR3 regions from genomic DNA. The original pipeline was this. The number of nucleated cells in each sample was estimated from the amplification of reference gene primers within the assay. Sequence reads were collapsed and filtered to measure the absolute abundance of every unique TCRbeta CDR3 rearrangement. Productive Simpson clonality was computed per sample as the square root of Simpson's diversity index over productive rearrangements. The source is immuneACCESS, and TCRdb retained only in-frame sequences with V and J called. Part of the clones is not carried over; for the studies checked, unresolved V genes explain less than half of this, and the remainder is unexplained. V and J calls and clone size are as listed in that table; D and trimming were resolved from the DNA. This sample comprises 200,000 to 300,000 clones, 82% of them detected only once. The ten most abundant clones make up roughly an eighth of the sample.

Germline trimming: 8 bases from V, 4 bases from J; junction bases outside gene matches: 11. Per the germline V gene, SGHRS is the CDR1 and YFSETQ is the CDR2. The cysteine opens and the phenylalanine closes a CDR3 of 15 amino acids. The entry retains the CDR3 DNA only, 45 bases that are in frame from base 1. What the authors observed across the whole study: The amount of clinical and demographic metadata varied by source and participant and was provided uncurated.

The receptor was derived from a woman in her fifties or sixties with active or convalescent COVID-19. Recombination joined TRBV5-1 with TRBJ2-3; 9 of the junction bases match TRBD1. Sequences were obtained from peripheral blood. CDR3 loop: CASQPGQGIPDTQYF. The DNA is TGCGCCAGTCAACCGGGACAGGGAATCCCAGATACGCAGTATTTT. The CDR3 plus the reference TRBV5-1 and TRBJ2-3 genes for the other parts give the full variable domain: KAGVTQTPRYLIKTRGQQVTLSCSPISGHRSVSWYQQTPGQGLQFLFEYFSETQRNKGNFPGRFSGRQFSNSRSEMNVSTLELGDSALYLCASQPGQGIPDTQYFGPGTRLTVL.